This entry concerns a single T cell receptor (beta chain). J lost 0 bases, V lost 4 bases, and 7 bases had no gene match. CDR1 ENHRY and CDR2 SYGVKD come from the germline V gene. The length of the CDR3 is 18 residues. Only in-frame clones appear in the TCRdb table, and some are missing; sequencing was by immunoSEQ multiplex PCR. In the table there are about 50,000 clones, less than 90% of which are singletons. This entry comes from a study of blood T cell repertoires in COVID-19. Overall study context: PBMCs, B-cell-depleted T cells, or T cells were the source of the cDNA or gDNA that made up the material.

Sequenced input: peripheral blood. The TCR comes from a human donor in a cohort sampled during active COVID-19. The V call is TRBV10-3, the J call TRBJ2-1, with 12 nucleotides matching TRBD2. The CDR3 DNA reads TGTGCCATCAGTGGGGGACTAGCGGGCCTGAGCTCCTACAATGAGCAGTTCTTC. Its protein is CAISGGLAGLSSYNEQFF.